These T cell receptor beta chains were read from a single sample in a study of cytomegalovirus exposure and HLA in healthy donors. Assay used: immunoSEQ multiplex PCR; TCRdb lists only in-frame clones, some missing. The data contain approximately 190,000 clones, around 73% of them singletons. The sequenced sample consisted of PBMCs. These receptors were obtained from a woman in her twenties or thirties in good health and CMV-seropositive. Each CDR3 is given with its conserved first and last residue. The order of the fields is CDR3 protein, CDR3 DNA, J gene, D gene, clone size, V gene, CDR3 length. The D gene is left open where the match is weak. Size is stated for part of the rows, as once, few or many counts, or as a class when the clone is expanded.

CDR3: CASTKGGGPYGYTF
DNA: TGTGCCAGCACCAAAGGGGGGGGCCCCTACGGCTACACCTTC
J: TRBJ1-2
D: NA
size: NA
V: TRBV6-6
length: 14

CDR3: CASTSSRRRGYEQYF
DNA: TGTGCCAGCACCTCTTCGCGGCGGAGAGGCTACGAGCAGTACTTC
J: TRBJ2-7
D: NA
size: NA
V: TRBV7-8
length: 15

CDR3: CASSIALGTDTGELFF
DNA: TGTGCCAGTAGTATAGCCCTAGGGACTGACACCGGGGAGCTGTTTTTT
J: TRBJ2-2
D: NA
size: NA
V: TRBV19
length: 16

CDR3: CASSLSEGGSGANVLTF
DNA: TGTGCCAGCAGCCTATCCGAAGGGGGCTCTGGGGCCAACGTCCTGACTTTC
J: TRBJ2-6
D: NA
size: NA
V: TRBV4-2
length: 17

CDR3: CASSLSPGGNEQYF
DNA: TGTGCCAGCAGCTTATCCCCAGGGGGCAACGAGCAGTACTTC
J: TRBJ2-7
D: TRBD1
size: few
V: TRBV11-1
length: 14

CDR3: CATTGQGNSPLHF
DNA: TGTGCCACCACCGGACAGGGAAATTCACCCCTCCACTTT
J: TRBJ1-6
D: TRBD1
size: NA
V: TRBV10-3
length: 13

CDR3: CAGSWTDQPQHF
DNA: TGTGCCGGCAGTTGGACAGATCAGCCCCAGCATTTT
J: TRBJ1-5
D: NA
size: NA
V: TRBV6-6
length: 12

CDR3: CSVAEEGNQPQHF
DNA: TGCAGCGTGGCCGAAGAGGGCAATCAGCCCCAGCATTTT
J: TRBJ1-5
D: NA
size: NA
V: TRBV29-1
length: 13

CDR3: CAISEQVNTEAFF
DNA: TGTGCCATCAGTGAGCAGGTTAACACTGAAGCTTTCTTT
J: TRBJ1-1
D: NA
size: few
V: TRBV10-3
length: 13

CDR3: CASSLPGQGGEKLFF
DNA: TGTGCCAGCAGCTTACCGGGACAGGGGGGCGAAAAACTGTTTTTT
J: TRBJ1-4
D: TRBD1
size: NA
V: TRBV5-4
length: 15

CDR3: CSVEGYRGFWGSSYNEQFF
DNA: TGCAGCGTTGAAGGCTACAGGGGCTTCTGGGGAAGCTCCTACAATGAGCAGTTCTTC
J: TRBJ2-1
D: TRBD1
size: NA
V: TRBV29-1
length: 19